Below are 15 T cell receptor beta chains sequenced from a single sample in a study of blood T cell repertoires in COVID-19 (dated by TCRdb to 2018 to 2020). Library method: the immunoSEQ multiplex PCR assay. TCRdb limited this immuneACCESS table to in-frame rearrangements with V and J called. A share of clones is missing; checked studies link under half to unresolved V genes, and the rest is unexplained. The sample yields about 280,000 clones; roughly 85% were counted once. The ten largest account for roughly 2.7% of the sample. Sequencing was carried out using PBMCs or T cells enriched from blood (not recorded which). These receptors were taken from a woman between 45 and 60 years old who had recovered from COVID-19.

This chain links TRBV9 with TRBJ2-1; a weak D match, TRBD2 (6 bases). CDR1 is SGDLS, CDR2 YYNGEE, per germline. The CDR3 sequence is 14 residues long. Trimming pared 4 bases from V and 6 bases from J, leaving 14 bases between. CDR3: CASSSGGLGNEQFF. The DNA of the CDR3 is TGTGCCAGCAGCTCAGGAGGGTTGGGCAATGAGCAGTTCTTC.

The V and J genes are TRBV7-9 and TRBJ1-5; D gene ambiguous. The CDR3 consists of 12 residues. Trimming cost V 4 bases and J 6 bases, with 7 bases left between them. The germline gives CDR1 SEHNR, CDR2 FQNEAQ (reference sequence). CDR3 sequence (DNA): TGTGCCAGCAGCTACAGTGCTCAGCCCCAGCATTTT. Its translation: CASSYSAQPQHF.

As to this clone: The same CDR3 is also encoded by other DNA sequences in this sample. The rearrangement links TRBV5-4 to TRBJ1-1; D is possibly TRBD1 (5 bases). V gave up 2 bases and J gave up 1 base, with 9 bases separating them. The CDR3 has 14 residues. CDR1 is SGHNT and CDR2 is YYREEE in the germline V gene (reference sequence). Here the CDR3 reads CASSLSRGNTEAFF. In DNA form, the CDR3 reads TGTGCCAGCAGCTTAAGTAGGGGGAACACTGAAGCTTTCTTT.

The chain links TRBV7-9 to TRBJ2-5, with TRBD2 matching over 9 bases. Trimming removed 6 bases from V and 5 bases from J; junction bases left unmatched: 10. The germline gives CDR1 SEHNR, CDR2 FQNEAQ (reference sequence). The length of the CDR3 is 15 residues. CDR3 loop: CASSRSGGGLETQYF. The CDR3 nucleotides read TGTGCCAGCAGTCGTAGCGGGGGCGGGTTGGAGACCCAGTACTTC.

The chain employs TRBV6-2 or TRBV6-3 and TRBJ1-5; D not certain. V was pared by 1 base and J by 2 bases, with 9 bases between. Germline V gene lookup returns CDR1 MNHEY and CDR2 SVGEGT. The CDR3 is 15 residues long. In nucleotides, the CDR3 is TGTGCCAGCAGTTACTTCCAGGTCGGCAATCAGCCCCAGCATTTT. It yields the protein CASSYFQVGNQPQHF.

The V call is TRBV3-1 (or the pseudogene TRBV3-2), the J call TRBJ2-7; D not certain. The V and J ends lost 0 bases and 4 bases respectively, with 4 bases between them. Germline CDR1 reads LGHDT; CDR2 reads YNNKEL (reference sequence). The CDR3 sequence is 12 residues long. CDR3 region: CASSQEYYEQYF. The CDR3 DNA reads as TGTGCCAGCAGCCAAGAATATTACGAGCAGTACTTC.

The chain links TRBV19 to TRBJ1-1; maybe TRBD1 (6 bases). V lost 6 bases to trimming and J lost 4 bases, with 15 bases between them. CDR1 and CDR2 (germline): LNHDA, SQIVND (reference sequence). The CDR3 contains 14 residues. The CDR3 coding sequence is TGTGCCAGTAGCCCGGGGACACCCACCACTGAAGCTTTCTTT. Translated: CASSPGTPTTEAFF.

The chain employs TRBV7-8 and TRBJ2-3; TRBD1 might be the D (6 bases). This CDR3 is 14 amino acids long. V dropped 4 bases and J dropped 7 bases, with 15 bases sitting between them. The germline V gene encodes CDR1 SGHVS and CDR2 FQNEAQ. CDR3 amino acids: CASSSGAGDYTQYF. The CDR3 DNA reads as TGTGCCAGCAGCTCCGGGGCAGGGGATTATACGCAGTATTTT.

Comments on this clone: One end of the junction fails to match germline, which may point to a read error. CDR3 bases: TGTGCCAGCTCGCCACTTGGACTAGCGGGAGGGAGGGGAAACGAGCAGTACTTC. It encodes CASSPLGLAGGRGNEQYF. This chain joins TRBV18 and TRBJ2-7; 15 bases fit TRBD2. The CDR3 is 18 residues long. Germline V gene sequence: CDR1 KGHSH, CDR2 LQKENI.

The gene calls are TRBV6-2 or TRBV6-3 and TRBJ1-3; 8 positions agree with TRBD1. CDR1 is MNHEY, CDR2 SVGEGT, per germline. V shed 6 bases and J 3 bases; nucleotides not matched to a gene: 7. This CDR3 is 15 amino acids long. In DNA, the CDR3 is TGTGCCAGCAGCTCTGGGACAGGTTTTGGAAACACCATATATTTT. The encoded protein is CASSSGTGFGNTIYF.

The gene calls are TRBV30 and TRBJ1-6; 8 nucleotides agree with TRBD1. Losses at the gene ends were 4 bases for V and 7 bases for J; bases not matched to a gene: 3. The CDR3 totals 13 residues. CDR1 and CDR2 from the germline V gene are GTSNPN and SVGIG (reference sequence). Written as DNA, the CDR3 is TGTGCCTGGACCCGACAGGGGAATTCACCCCTCCACTTT. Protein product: CAWTRQGNSPLHF. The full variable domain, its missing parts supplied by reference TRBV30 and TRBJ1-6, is SQTIHQWPATLVQPVGSPLSLECTVEGTSNPNLYWYRQAAGRGLQLLFYSVGIGQISSEVPQNLSASRPQDRQFILSSKKLLLSDSGFYLCAWTRQGNSPLHFGNGTRLTVT.

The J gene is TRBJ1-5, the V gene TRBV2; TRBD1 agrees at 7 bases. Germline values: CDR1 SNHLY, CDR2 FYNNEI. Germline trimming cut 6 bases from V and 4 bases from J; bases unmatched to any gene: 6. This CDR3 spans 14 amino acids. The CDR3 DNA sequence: TGTGCCAGCAGGCCAGGACAGGCGAATCAGCCCCAGCATTTT. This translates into CASRPGQANQPQHF.

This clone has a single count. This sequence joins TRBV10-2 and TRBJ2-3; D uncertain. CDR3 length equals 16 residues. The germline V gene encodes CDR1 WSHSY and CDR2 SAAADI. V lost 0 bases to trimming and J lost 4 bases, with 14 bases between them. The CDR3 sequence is CASSESRLVVADTQYF. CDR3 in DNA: TGCGCCAGCAGTGAGTCGAGGCTAGTGGTAGCAGATACGCAGTATTTT.

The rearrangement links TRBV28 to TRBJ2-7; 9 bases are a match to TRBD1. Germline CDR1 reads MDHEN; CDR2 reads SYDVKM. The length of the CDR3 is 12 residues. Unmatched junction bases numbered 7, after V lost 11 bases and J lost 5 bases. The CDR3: CAAGTGWNEQYF. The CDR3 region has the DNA TGTGCCGCGGGGACAGGGTGGAACGAGCAGTACTTC.

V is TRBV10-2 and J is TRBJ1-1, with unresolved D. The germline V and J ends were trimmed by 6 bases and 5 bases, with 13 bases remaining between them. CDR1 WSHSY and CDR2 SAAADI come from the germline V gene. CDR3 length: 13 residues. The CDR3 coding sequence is TGCGCCAGCAGGTCCGGGGATAGGACTGAAGCTTTCTTT. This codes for CASRSGDRTEAFF.